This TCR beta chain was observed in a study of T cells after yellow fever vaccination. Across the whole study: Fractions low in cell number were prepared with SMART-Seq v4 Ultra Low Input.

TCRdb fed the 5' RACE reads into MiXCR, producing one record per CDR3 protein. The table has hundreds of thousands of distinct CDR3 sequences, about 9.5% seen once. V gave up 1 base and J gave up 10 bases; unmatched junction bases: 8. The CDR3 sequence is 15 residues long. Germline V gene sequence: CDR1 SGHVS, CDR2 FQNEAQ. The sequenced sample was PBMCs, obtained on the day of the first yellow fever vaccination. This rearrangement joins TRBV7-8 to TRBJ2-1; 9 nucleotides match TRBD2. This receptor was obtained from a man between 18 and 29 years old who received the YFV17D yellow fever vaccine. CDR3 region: CASSLGGLAAAEQFF. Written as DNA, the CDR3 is TGTGCCAGCAGCTTAGGGGGACTAGCCGCAGCGGAGCAGTTCTTC.